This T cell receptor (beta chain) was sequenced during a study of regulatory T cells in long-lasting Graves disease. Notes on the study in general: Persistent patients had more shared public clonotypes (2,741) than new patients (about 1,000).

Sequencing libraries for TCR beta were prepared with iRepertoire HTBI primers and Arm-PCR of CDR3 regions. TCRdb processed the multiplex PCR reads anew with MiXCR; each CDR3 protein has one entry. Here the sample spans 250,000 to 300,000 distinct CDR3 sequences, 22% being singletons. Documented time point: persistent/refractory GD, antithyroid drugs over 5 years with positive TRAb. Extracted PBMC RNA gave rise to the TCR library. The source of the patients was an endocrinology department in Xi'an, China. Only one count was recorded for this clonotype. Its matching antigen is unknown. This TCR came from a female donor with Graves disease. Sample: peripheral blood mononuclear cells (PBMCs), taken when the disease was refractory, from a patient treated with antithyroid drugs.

For the CDR3, the DNA is TGTGCCAGCAGCCTACAGGGTTTAGACACTGAAGCTTTCTTT. This encodes CASSLQGLDTEAFF. The V and J genes are TRBV6-1 and TRBJ1-1; perhaps TRBD1 as D (6 bases). The length of the CDR3 is 14 residues. V was clipped by 6 bases and J by 3 bases, with 14 bases between them. Germline V gene sequence: CDR1 MNHNS, CDR2 SASEGT.